This T cell receptor (beta chain) was sequenced for a study of OX40 agonist ivuxolimab in advanced cancers. Study in general: Dose-escalation patients suffered from hepatocellular carcinoma, melanoma, renal cell or head and neck cancer. Of mixed ages from about 23 to 90 and averaging about 60 years, the group was about 80% male. Study observations and caveats: Nonresponders included some who also had low normalized T-cell clonal expansion.

The V segment lost 3 bases and the J segment 5 bases; nucleotides outside the gene matches: 9. The CDR3 has 16 residues. CDR1 and CDR2 (germline): SGDLS, YYNGEE. Autoimmune disease history or systemic immunosuppression led to patients being barred. As regards this clone: Antigen unknown.

Repertoires were generated with immunoSEQ multiplex PCR, while TCRdb's copy carries only in-frame clones and drops some. Of around 100,000 clones listed, around nine tenths were seen once; the top ten hold about 1.6%. The TCR originated in an adult with an advanced solid tumor such as melanoma, head and neck, liver or kidney cancer. The sequencing used CD4+ or CD8+ T cells sorted from blood, collected in a trial of the OX40 agonist ivuxolimab. The chain combines TRBV9 with TRBJ2-1; 9 bases agree with TRBD2. The CDR3 sequence is CASSDPGLAGHNEQFF. CDR3 coding DNA: TGTGCCAGCAGCGACCCGGGACTAGCAGGCCACAATGAGCAGTTCTTC.